One sample yielded the 25 T cell receptor beta chains listed below, sequenced in a study of cytomegalovirus exposure and HLA in healthy donors. This PCR relied on a set of 60 Vbeta primers and 13 Jbeta primers. Assay used: immunoSEQ multiplex PCR; TCRdb lists only in-frame clones, some missing. In all, the sample yields roughly 200,000 clones. Sequencing input: PBMCs. Receptors were obtained from a girl aged 2 to 10 in good health and CMV-seropositive.

V is TRBV18 and J is TRBJ1-3; 10 bases are shared with TRBD1. This CDR3 spans 19 amino acids. J lost 0 bases, V lost 3 bases, and 11 bases had no gene match. Per the germline V gene, CDR1 is KGHSH and CDR2 is LQKENI. CDR3 residues: CASSPRSPGTGASGNTIYF. Written as DNA, the CDR3 is TGTGCCAGCTCACCTAGAAGCCCCGGGACAGGGGCCTCTGGAAACACCATATATTTT.

V usage is TRBV7-9 and J usage is TRBJ2-3; 8 bases fit TRBD2. V trimming: 0 bases; J trimming: 3 bases; junction bases outside the gene matches: 8. Germline lookup yields CDR1 SEHNR and CDR2 FQNEAQ (reference sequence). The CDR3 runs to 17 residues. Here the CDR3 DNA reads TGTGCCAGCAGCTTAGCGCGGGGGGCCTTTTTGACAGATACGCAGTATTTT. The encoded protein is CASSLARGAFLTDTQYF.

CDR3 DNA sequence: TGTGCCAGCAGTGCGTCAGAGACCCAGTACTTC. Its translation: CASSASETQYF. The J gene is TRBJ2-5, the V gene TRBV25-1; D remains unclear. From germline, CDR1 is MGHDK and CDR2 SYGVNS. V lost 4 bases to trimming and J lost 4 bases, with 4 bases between them. This CDR3 is 11 amino acids long.

The chain has TRBV18 and TRBJ2-7, with TRBD1 matching over 7 bases. Per the germline V gene, CDR1 is KGHSH and CDR2 is LQKENI. V gave up 6 bases and J gave up 3 bases; unmatched junction bases: 5. This CDR3 has 13 residues. The CDR3 DNA sequence: TGTGCCAGCTCCACAGGGACAGTCTACGAGCAGTACTTC. Its protein is CASSTGTVYEQYF.

This rearrangement joins TRBV10-1 to TRBJ2-7; 8 positions agree with TRBD2. Looked up from germline, CDR1 is WNHNN and CDR2 is SYGVQD (reference sequence). The CDR3 spans 16 residues. V was clipped by 0 bases and J by 2 bases; unmatched bases: 6. The CDR3 spells CASSESRTSPTYEQYF. Written as DNA, the CDR3 is TGCGCCAGCAGTGAGTCCCGGACTAGCCCTACCTACGAGCAGTACTTC.

This chain connects TRBV4-1 to TRBJ2-5; tentative D call: TRBD2 (5 bases). CDR1 is MGHRA and CDR2 is YSYEKL in the germline V gene. The CDR3 is 15 amino acids. Trimming shortened V by 0 bases and J by 1 base, and 9 bases separated the two germline ends. The CDR3 here is CASSQDRGSQETQYF. DNA of the CDR3: TGCGCCAGCAGCCAAGATAGAGGGTCCCAAGAGACCCAGTACTTC.

This rearrangement joins TRBV30 to TRBJ2-1, with 11 bases aligning to TRBD2. Germline assignment: CDR1 GTSNPN and CDR2 SVGIG (reference sequence). The CDR3 runs to 17 residues. Trimming took 0 bases from V and 1 from J; bases not matched to a gene: 5. CDR3 loop: CAWSVGSSGRSYNEQFF. The CDR3 coding sequence is TGTGCCTGGAGTGTAGGGTCTAGCGGGAGGTCCTACAATGAGCAGTTCTTC.

The rearrangement links TRBV10-3 to TRBJ2-2, with 14 bases matching TRBD2. V lost 6 bases to trimming and J lost 4 bases; unmatched junction nucleotides: 4. CDR1 and CDR2 from the germline V gene are ENHRY and SYGVKD. CDR3 length: 16 amino acids. In DNA form, the CDR3 reads TGTGCCATCAGACACGGGACTAGCGGGAGCACCGGGGAGCTGTTTTTT. Residues: CAIRHGTSGSTGELFF.

The rearrangement joins TRBV6-6 to TRBJ2-5; 9 nucleotides agree with TRBD1. This CDR3 comprises 14 residues. Germline V CDR1 and CDR2: MNHNY, SVGAGI (reference sequence). Unmatched junction bases numbered 4, after V lost 3 bases and J lost 5 bases. The CDR3 sequence is CASSYSGTGETQYF. The CDR3 region has the DNA TGTGCCAGCAGTTATTCCGGGACAGGGGAGACCCAGTACTTC.

The V gene is TRBV18, the J gene TRBJ2-1, with unresolved D. The CDR3 has 23 amino acids. Germline lookup yields CDR1 KGHSH and CDR2 LQKENI. V was clipped by 3 bases and J by 0 bases, with 33 bases between them. The CDR3 is CASSPLGSVGFGIRYFSYNEQFF. Written as DNA, the CDR3 is TGTGCCAGCTCACCGTTGGGCTCGGTCGGTTTCGGTATCCGATACTTCTCCTACAATGAGCAGTTCTTC.

The chain carries TRBV19 and TRBJ1-4, with D tentatively TRBD1 (6 bases). The V end lost 5 bases, the J end lost 10 bases, and 17 bases lay between the germline ends. Germline V gene lookup returns CDR1 LNHDA and CDR2 SQIVND (reference sequence). The CDR3 has 14 amino acids. CDR3 sequence: CASSPSGGQGKLFF. CDR3 DNA sequence: TGTGCCAGTAGTCCGTCCGGGGGGCAGGGAAAACTGTTTTTT.

Notes on this clone: An end of the junction differs from the germline gene, which may be a read error. The chain employs TRBV6-1 and TRBJ1-1, with 8 bases identical to TRBD1. CDR1 MNHNS and CDR2 SASEGT come from the germline V gene. The CDR3 totals 17 residues. The CDR3 DNA follows: TGTGCCAGCAATGAAAGGCCCCGGGACAGGATGAACACTGAAGCTTTCTTT. Encoded protein: CASNERPRDRMNTEAFF.

The rearrangement links TRBV28 to TRBJ2-7, with D possibly matching TRBD1 (6 bases). V dropped 5 bases and J dropped 1 base, with 9 bases sitting between them. The CDR3 totals 13 residues. The V gene's germline CDR1 is MDHEN and CDR2 SYDVKM. CDR3 amino acids: CASSPDSSYEQYF. The CDR3 DNA is TGTGCCAGCAGTCCGGACAGTTCCTACGAGCAGTACTTC.

The chain carries TRBV21-1 and TRBJ1-5; TRBD1, the D gene given by the table, was not confirmed from the DNA. TRBV21-1 is given as a pseudogene. This CDR3 is 18 amino acids long. CDR3 nucleotides: TGTGCCAGCAGCAAAATCCGGAGGGACAGGGAGGGGAATCAGCCCCAGCATTTT. It specifies CASSKIRRDREGNQPQHF.

The chain combines TRBV13 with TRBJ2-1; a possible D gene is TRBD2 (6 bases). The V gene lost 5 bases and the J gene lost 5 bases, with 19 bases spanning the gap. Germline CDR1 and CDR2: PRHDT and FYEKMQ (reference sequence). This CDR3 region has 16 residues. This chain's CDR3 is CASSPPGSGTDNEQFF. Here the CDR3 DNA reads TGTGCCAGCAGCCCCCCGGGTAGCGGAACCGACAATGAGCAGTTCTTC.

The genes are TRBV28 and TRBJ2-1; 8 bases map to TRBD1. The CDR3 has 16 residues. J lost 4 bases, V lost 4 bases, and 9 bases had no gene match. Germline V gene lookup returns CDR1 MDHEN and CDR2 SYDVKM. CDR3 region: CASSSPPGTGYNEQFF. The CDR3 DNA is TGTGCCAGCAGTTCTCCCCCCGGGACAGGTTACAATGAGCAGTTCTTC.

V gene TRBV6-5 combines with J gene TRBJ1-3; D unresolved. The CDR3 sequence is 14 residues long. The V end was cut by 2 bases, the J end by 4 bases, with 9 bases between. CDR1 is MNHEY, CDR2 SVGAGI, per germline. The DNA for the CDR3 is TGTGCCAGCAGTTACGGCAGTAAGGGAAACACCATATATTTT. Encoded protein: CASSYGSKGNTIYF.

This chain uses TRBV30 with TRBJ2-1; the D gene is possibly TRBD2 (6 bases). From germline, CDR1 is GTSNPN and CDR2 SVGIG (reference sequence). Deletions cut 3 bases from V and 0 bases from J, with 15 bases between. The CDR3 has 16 amino acids. The CDR3 bases are TGTGCCTGGAGGGGGGGACTTTTAAGCTCCTACAATGAGCAGTTCTTC. This sequence encodes CAWRGGLLSSYNEQFF.

This chain connects TRBV10-1 to TRBJ2-2; no definite D call. In germline, CDR1 is WNHNN, CDR2 SYGVQD (reference sequence). The CDR3 covers 12 residues. V was clipped by 0 bases and J by 9 bases, with 5 bases between them. The CDR3 DNA is TGCGCCAGCAGTGAGTCGGGCCGGGAGCTGTTTTTT. It encodes CASSESGRELFF.

The chain carries TRBV6-1 and TRBJ1-1; D perhaps matches TRBD1 (5 bases). CDR3 length: 14 residues. Trimming took 0 bases from V and 1 from J, leaving 6 bases between them. CDR1 is MNHNS, CDR2 SASEGT, per germline. This CDR3 is CASSEAGQNTEAFF. In nucleotides, the CDR3 is TGTGCCAGCAGTGAAGCAGGACAGAACACTGAAGCTTTCTTT.

The gene calls are TRBV5-6 and TRBJ2-1, with D maybe TRBD1 (5 bases). The CDR3 totals 12 residues. Germline V gene lookup returns CDR1 SGHDT and CDR2 YYEEEE. V lost 0 bases and J 8 bases, leaving 6 bases between the germline ends. CDR3 amino acids: CASSLEGDEQFF. The CDR3 nucleotides read TGTGCCAGCAGCTTGGAAGGGGATGAGCAGTTCTTC.

This chain connects TRBV6-1 to TRBJ1-5, with a weak D call TRBD1 (5 bases). There are 21 residues in the CDR3. The germline V and J ends were trimmed by 1 base and 6 bases, with 31 bases remaining between them. Germline CDR1 MNHNS, CDR2 SASEGT. CDR3 protein: CASSEGTYPGRALGGSQPQHF. CDR3 DNA sequence: TGTGCCAGCAGTGAAGGCACTTACCCGGGGCGCGCTCTTGGCGGGAGTCAGCCCCAGCATTTT.

Comment on this clone: At the DNA level, this CDR3 is encoded by other sequences in the same sample as well. The chain joins TRBV6-4 to TRBJ1-1, with D unresolved. The germline V and J ends were trimmed by 6 bases and 3 bases, with 17 bases remaining between them. Germline V gives CDR1 MRHNA, CDR2 SNTAGT. The CDR3 runs 15 residues. The DNA of the CDR3 is TGTGCCAGCAGCCTCACAAGCGGGTCCGACACTGAAGCTTTCTTT. Its protein is CASSLTSGSDTEAFF.

The chain couples TRBV7-8 to TRBJ1-1; possibly TRBD1 for D (5 bases). Germline-derived CDR1 and CDR2 are SGHVS and FQNEAQ. V was clipped by 2 bases and J by 1 base, with 17 bases between them. This CDR3 spans 17 amino acids. CDR3 region: CASSLMRGRTTNTEAFF. CDR3 DNA sequence: TGTGCCAGCAGCTTAATGAGAGGCCGGACAACGAACACTGAAGCTTTCTTT.

V usage is TRBV13 and J usage is TRBJ2-5; 9 bases agree with TRBD2. Matching the DNA end better, TRBJ2-7 makes the J call doubtful. Germline values: CDR1 PRHDT, CDR2 FYEKMQ (reference sequence). This CDR3 spans 15 amino acids. The CDR3, as DNA: TGTGCCAGCAGCTTGCGTGAGACTAGCGGCTACGAGCAGTACTTC. It codes for CASSLRETSGYEQYF.